Presented here are 30 T cell receptor beta chains from one specimen sequenced in a study of shared clonotypes between healthy human individuals. The method was immunoSEQ multiplex PCR; TCRdb's version includes in-frame clones alone and lacks a portion of them. The sample contains around 2,000,000 clones, about 95% of which appear only once. Naive CD8 isolation took CD45RO-negative cells positively selected for CCR7 and excluded terminally differentiated effector memory CD45RA+ cells. Sequencing was done on a sample of naive CD8+ T cells sorted from blood. All receptors derive from a man aged 18-30 years in good health.

This rearrangement joins TRBV6-5 to TRBJ2-1; D tentatively reads TRBD1 or TRBD2 (5 bases each). Germline loops: CDR1 MNHEY, CDR2 SVGAGI. The CDR3 is made up of 14 amino acids. The germline V and J ends were trimmed by 4 bases and 3 bases, with 10 bases remaining between them. CDR3 DNA sequence: TGTGCCAGCAGTTCCGGGACCAACTACAATGAGCAGTTCTTC. This encodes CASSSGTNYNEQFF.

The chain carries TRBV28 and TRBJ2-5, with 7 bases identical to TRBD2. This CDR3 comprises 15 residues. V gave up 4 bases and J gave up 6 bases; unmatched junction bases: 11. Germline lookup yields CDR1 MDHEN and CDR2 SYDVKM. As DNA, the CDR3 is TGTGCCAGCAGTTACCCGGGGGGAAGGGATCAGACCCAGTACTTC. Its protein is CASSYPGGRDQTQYF.

The rearrangement uses TRBV19 and TRBJ2-7, with no clear D. The V end was cut by 3 bases, the J end by 3 bases, with 9 bases between. Germline V lookup: CDR1 LNHDA, CDR2 SQIVND (reference sequence). The CDR3 covers 13 residues. CDR3: CASSIGGYYEQYF. The CDR3 DNA sequence: TGTGCCAGTAGTATCGGCGGATACTACGAGCAGTACTTC.

The chain joins TRBV9 to TRBJ1-3, with D possibly being TRBD1 (5 bases). V was pared by 6 bases and J by 4 bases, with 11 bases between. Germline CDR1 is SGDLS and CDR2 is YYNGEE. This CDR3 has 13 amino acids. CDR3 DNA: TGTGCCAGCAAGACAGAGCCCGGAAACACCATATATTTT. Translating it yields CASKTEPGNTIYF. The whole variable domain, remainder taken from reference TRBV9 and TRBJ1-3, is DSGVTQTPKHLITATGQRVTLRCSPRSGDLSVYWYQQSLDQGLQFLIQYYNGEERAKGNILERFSAQQFPDLHSELNLSSLELGDSALYFCASKTEPGNTIYFGEGSWLTVV.

This rearrangement joins TRBV6-6 to TRBJ2-1; either TRBD1 or TRBD2 may supply D (5 bases each). Germline CDR1 MNHNY, CDR2 SVGAGI (reference sequence). V was cut by 1 base and J by 8 bases, with 12 bases left in between. The length of the CDR3 is 14 residues. CDR3 nucleotide sequence: TGTGCCAGCAGTTACTACGGGGCGGGCGATGAGCAGTTCTTC. Its protein product is CASSYYGAGDEQFF.

With respect to this clone: Other DNA sequences of this sample code for an identical CDR3. The CDR3 reads CASSQDQGYEQYF. The CDR3 region has the DNA TGCGCCAGCAGCCAAGACCAGGGCTACGAGCAGTACTTC. The gene calls are TRBV4-1 and TRBJ2-7; maybe TRBD1 (5 bases). Germline V gene lookup returns CDR1 MGHRA and CDR2 YSYEKL. V was pared by 0 bases and J by 3 bases, with 6 bases between. This CDR3 spans 13 amino acids.

The chain carries TRBV7-8 and TRBJ1-1, with TRBD1 matching over 9 bases. Unmatched junction bases numbered 9, after V lost 2 bases and J lost 5 bases. The CDR3 spans 16 residues. Germline V gives CDR1 SGHVS, CDR2 FQNEAQ. CDR3 bases: TGTGCCAGCAGCTTAACCCCCGGACAGGGGACGACTGAAGCTTTCTTT. Translating gives CASSLTPGQGTTEAFF.

The chain uses TRBV5-1 and TRBJ2-5; 9 bases are a match to TRBD2. Germline trimming cut 1 base from V and 4 bases from J; bases unmatched to any gene: 11. This CDR3 has 17 amino acids. The germline CDR1 and CDR2 sequences are SGHRS and YFSETQ. CDR3 sequence reads: CASSLLAGELDAETQYF. The DNA for the CDR3 is TGCGCCAGCAGCTTGTTAGCGGGGGAGTTGGACGCAGAGACCCAGTACTTC.

The rearrangement uses TRBV27 and TRBJ1-4; no clear D gene. This CDR3 is 18 amino acids long. Trimming took off 0 bases at V and 4 bases at J, with 18 bases between the two ends. The V gene's germline CDR1 is MNHEY and CDR2 SMNVEV (reference sequence). This CDR3 reads CASSLSPPEERYNEKLFF. The CDR3 nucleotides read TGTGCCAGCAGTTTATCCCCGCCGGAGGAGAGATATAATGAAAAACTGTTTTTT.

This chain connects TRBV6-1 to TRBJ2-7; D perhaps matches TRBD1 (5 bases). The CDR3 is made up of 15 amino acids. V dropped 2 bases and J dropped 3 bases, with 14 bases sitting between them. Germline V gene sequence: CDR1 MNHNS, CDR2 SASEGT. CDR3 sequence: CASSELQGFGYEQYF. The CDR3 DNA reads as TGTGCCAGCAGTGAACTGCAGGGCTTTGGCTACGAGCAGTACTTC.

The chain is built from TRBV27 and TRBJ2-1; TRBD2 matches 8 bases. CDR1 MNHEY and CDR2 SMNVEV come from the germline V gene (reference sequence). CDR3 length: 16 amino acids. V lost 4 bases and J lost 4; bases outside the gene matches: 9. The CDR3 nucleotides read TGTGCCAGCAGTTGGGGTGGCGGGAGGTATTACAATGAGCAGTTCTTC. Translating gives CASSWGGGRYYNEQFF.

The V gene is TRBV28, the J gene TRBJ1-1, with 9 bases matching TRBD1. Germline trimming cut 6 bases from V and 1 base from J; bases unmatched to any gene: 9. The CDR3 loop spans 16 amino acids. The germline CDR1 and CDR2 sequences are MDHEN and SYDVKM. CDR3 protein: CASSFAGTGTNTEAFF. Here the CDR3 DNA reads TGTGCCAGCAGCTTCGCCGGGACAGGGACGAACACTGAAGCTTTCTTT.

In this sample, this clone turned up once. The chain employs TRBV19 and TRBJ1-4; 9 bases line up with TRBD1. After removal of 7 bases from V and 8 bases from J, the junction contained 5 bases not matched to a gene. Germline V gives CDR1 LNHDA, CDR2 SQIVND (reference sequence). The CDR3 contains 13 residues. The chain's CDR3 is CASTGQGGEKLFF. The CDR3 bases are TGTGCCAGTACGGGACAGGGAGGCGAAAAACTGTTTTTT.

With respect to this clone: At the DNA level, this CDR3 is encoded by other sequences in the same sample as well. The chain uses TRBV6-5 and TRBJ2-5; maybe TRBD2 (5 bases). Looked up from germline, CDR1 is MNHEY and CDR2 is SVGAGI. V dropped 1 base and J dropped 0 bases, with 9 bases sitting between them. The CDR3 is 15 amino acids. The CDR3 DNA is TGTGCCAGCAGTTACTTGGGCGGGTACCAAGAGACCCAGTACTTC. Translating it yields CASSYLGGYQETQYF.

The sample holds one count of this clone. CDR3 residues: CASSPHLNTGELFF. The CDR3 region has the DNA TGCGCCAGCAGCCCGCACTTAAACACCGGGGAGCTGTTTTTT. The chain recombines TRBV4-3 with TRBJ2-2; D gene unclear. The CDR3 totals 14 residues. Per the germline V gene, CDR1 is LGHNA and CDR2 is YSLEER. Between the trimmed V and J ends, which lost 4 bases and 2 bases, there was a span of 8 bases.

The rearrangement uses TRBV27 and TRBJ1-1, with 8 nucleotides matching TRBD1. This CDR3 has 17 residues. V dropped 1 base and J dropped 4; count of bases not matched to a gene: 11. CDR1 MNHEY and CDR2 SMNVEV come from the germline V gene (reference sequence). The CDR3, as DNA: TGTGCCAGCAGTTTATTGTGGGACAGGTCCCTGGGCACTGAAGCTTTCTTT. As protein: CASSLLWDRSLGTEAFF.

This chain links TRBV7-2 with TRBJ2-7; D is ambiguous. Germline loops: CDR1 SGHTA, CDR2 FQGNSA. The ends were cut back, 2 bases at V and 5 bases at J, with 13 bases in the middle. The CDR3 totals 14 residues. DNA of the CDR3: TGTGCCAGCAGCTTAATGTCGGGCTGGGACGAGCAGTACTTC. It encodes CASSLMSGWDEQYF.

The V and J genes are TRBV10-3 and TRBJ2-7; 7 positions match TRBD1. Trimming took 3 bases from V and 3 from J; bases not matched to a gene: 5. The CDR3 sequence is 14 residues long. Germline V gene data show CDR1 as ENHRY and CDR2 as SYGVKD. The CDR3, as DNA: TGTGCCATCAGTGAAGCAGGGGGTGGCTACGAGCAGTACTTC. It codes for CAISEAGGGYEQYF.

Here the CDR3 DNA reads TGCGCCAGCAGTGATTTTGGGACAGGGGGGAACACTGAAGCTTTCTTT. Translation gives CASSDFGTGGNTEAFF. The V gene is TRBV10-2, the J gene TRBJ1-1; TRBD1 aligns across 11 bases. This CDR3 contains 16 residues. From germline, CDR1 is WSHSY and CDR2 SAAADI. V was clipped by 3 bases and J by 1 base; unmatched bases: 4.

A note on this clone: This sample also contains other DNA sequences that code for the same CDR3. CDR3 sequence (DNA): TGTGCCTGGAGTGGGGGCGGAAGCTCCTACAATGAGCAGTTCTTC. Translated, it gives CAWSGGGSSYNEQFF. The rearrangement joins TRBV30 to TRBJ2-1; tentative D call: TRBD1 (5 bases). The CDR3 has 15 amino acids. Trimming took off 1 base at V and 0 bases at J, with 10 bases between the two ends. Germline V gene data show CDR1 as GTSNPN and CDR2 as SVGIG (reference sequence).

The chain combines TRBV27 with TRBJ2-7; D not certain. The CDR3 contains 16 residues. V lost 4 bases to trimming and J lost 3 bases, with 19 bases between them. Looked up from germline, CDR1 is MNHEY and CDR2 is SMNVEV (reference sequence). CDR3 in amino acids: CASSYSAGIDLYEQYF. Written as DNA, the CDR3 is TGTGCCAGCAGTTATTCCGCCGGCATCGATCTCTACGAGCAGTACTTC.

As to this clone: The same CDR3 can be traced to other DNA sequences in this sample. The chain employs TRBV2 and TRBJ2-7; unclear D gene. Germline values: CDR1 SNHLY, CDR2 FYNNEI. Deletions cut 1 base from V and 4 bases from J, with 5 bases between. The CDR3 consists of 12 residues. The CDR3 DNA reads as TGTGCCAGCAGTGAAGGCGTTTACGAGCAGTACTTC. Its protein product is CASSEGVYEQYF. Together with reference TRBV2 and TRBJ2-7, the CDR3 gives the full variable domain: EPEVTQTPSHQVTQMGQEVILRCVPISNHLYFYWYRQILGQKVEFLVSFYNNEISEKSEIFDDQFSVERPDGSNFTLKIRSTKLEDSAMYFCASSEGVYEQYFGPGTRLTVT.

The chain is built from TRBV19 and TRBJ2-7; 9 bases fit TRBD1. Germline trimming cut 8 bases from V and 1 base from J; bases unmatched to any gene: 6. The CDR3 has 14 amino acids. The germline gives CDR1 LNHDA, CDR2 SQIVND (reference sequence). The CDR3 sequence: CASGDRVDSYEQYF. The CDR3 nucleotides are TGTGCCAGTGGGGACAGGGTGGATTCCTACGAGCAGTACTTC. The whole variable domain, filled in from reference TRBV19 and TRBJ2-7, reads DGGITQSPKYLFRKEGQNVTLSCEQNLNHDAMYWYRQDPGQGLRLIYYSQIVNDFQKGDIAEGYSVSREKKESFPLTVTSAQKNPTAFYLCASGDRVDSYEQYFGPGTRLTVT.

The chain is built from TRBV6-5 and TRBJ2-7; 8 nucleotides align to TRBD1. Germline CDR1 is MNHEY and CDR2 is SVGAGI. This CDR3 has 15 amino acids. With 1 base clipped from V and 3 bases from J, the junction kept 5 bases outside the gene matches. The CDR3 DNA reads TGTGCCAGCAGTTACTTCCGGGACAGGATCTACGAGCAGTACTTC. Its protein is CASSYFRDRIYEQYF.

The J gene is TRBJ2-1, the V gene TRBV5-6; TRBD1 agrees at 8 bases. Germline V lookup: CDR1 SGHDT, CDR2 YYEEEE. CDR3 length: 16 residues. V lost 3 bases and J lost 4; bases outside the gene matches: 9. The CDR3 loop reads CASSSPRQGWYNEQFF. In DNA form, the CDR3 reads TGTGCCAGCAGCTCCCCGAGACAGGGGTGGTACAATGAGCAGTTCTTC.

V and J are TRBV27 and TRBJ2-4, with D maybe TRBD1 (5 bases). Germline V gene lookup returns CDR1 MNHEY and CDR2 SMNVEV (reference sequence). Between the trimmed V and J ends, which lost 3 bases and 4 bases, there was a span of 7 bases. This CDR3 has 13 residues. CDR3: CASSLRQKNIQYF. CDR3 DNA sequence: TGTGCCAGCAGTTTGAGACAGAAAAACATTCAGTACTTC.

As concerns this clone: Other nucleotide sequences in the sample specify the same CDR3. The chain is built from TRBV27 and TRBJ2-7; 7 bases agree with TRBD1. Trimming took 1 base from V and 2 from J; bases not matched to a gene: 2. The V gene's germline CDR1 is MNHEY and CDR2 SMNVEV (reference sequence). The length of the CDR3 is 14 residues. CDR3 DNA: TGTGCCAGCAGTTTATTCCAGGGGGCCTACGAGCAGTACTTC. Translated, it gives CASSLFQGAYEQYF.

This clone was recorded only once. The rearrangement links TRBV25-1 to TRBJ1-2; D gene unclear. Trimming removed 5 bases at V and 8 bases at J, with 9 bases between. This CDR3 comprises 11 residues. Germline CDR1 is MGHDK and CDR2 is SYGVNS. CDR3 bases: TGTGCCAGCAGTCTAGGGTGGGGCTACACCTTC. Its translation is CASSLGWGYTF.

The chain couples TRBV6-5 to TRBJ2-7, with unresolved D. The V gene lost 5 bases and the J gene lost 6 bases, with 14 bases spanning the gap. Germline V gene sequence: CDR1 MNHEY, CDR2 SVGAGI. The CDR3 runs to 13 residues. The CDR3 bases are TGTGCCAGCAGTCCCCTCGGACGTGGCGAGCAGTACTTC. It is translated as CASSPLGRGEQYF.

The chain uses TRBV14 and TRBJ1-1; D is possibly TRBD1 (5 bases). Trimming removed 6 bases at V and 0 bases at J, with 17 bases between. Germline loops: CDR1 SGHDN, CDR2 FVKESK. The CDR3 has 16 amino acids. The CDR3 protein is CASSLGDLGLNTEAFF. In DNA form, the CDR3 reads TGTGCCAGCAGTCTCGGGGACCTCGGTCTGAACACTGAAGCTTTCTTT.